The rows below give T cell receptor beta chains drawn from one sample of a study of blood T cell repertoires in COVID-19. Measured with immunoSEQ multiplex PCR; TCRdb has only the in-frame clones, and not every one. The sample records approximately 90,000 clones, around 90% being singletons. The sequenced sample was peripheral blood. These receptors were taken from a woman in her 70s with acute or convalescent COVID-19. Both conserved end residues are part of each CDR3. A D gene is named only where the DNA matches it firmly. Expanded clones get a size class; other rows say once, few or many, or leave the size out.

TRBV7-6	TRBJ2-1	NA	once	CASSAGLHEQFF	TGTGCCAGCAGCGCGGGCCTCCATGAGCAGTTCTTC
TRBV28	TRBJ2-3	TRBD2	once	CASSLQLAGGRDTQYF	TGTGCCAGCAGTTTACAGCTAGCGGGGGGCAGAGATACGCAGTATTTT
TRBV5-1	TRBJ1-6	TRBD1	NA	CASSPGQGLMSPLHF	TGCGCCAGCAGCCCGGGACAGGGTTTAATGTCTCCCCTCCACTTT
TRBV21-1	TRBJ2-7	NA	NA	CASSKRGGTVYEQYF	TGTGCCAGCAGCAAACGGGGCGGGACTGTCTACGAGCAGTACTTC
TRBV28	TRBJ2-7	TRBD2	NA	CASSLSLAGPYEQYF	TGTGCCAGCAGTTTGTCTCTAGCGGGTCCCTACGAGCAGTACTTC
TRBV19	TRBJ2-7	TRBD2	NA	CASSIGGADTYEQYF	TGTGCCAGTAGTATCGGGGGGGCCGATACCTACGAGCAGTACTTC
TRBV6-4	TRBJ1-1	NA	NA	CASSDQVNTEAFF	TGTGCCAGCAGTGACCAGGTGAACACTGAAGCTTTCTTT
TRBV6-1	TRBJ1-1	NA	NA	CASSEGPWTAKAFF	TGTGCCAGCAGTGAGGGGCCCTGGACAGCGAAAGCTTTCTTT
TRBV11-1	TRBJ2-6	NA	NA	CASIQGGSGANVLTF	TGTGCCAGCATACAAGGGGGAAGTGGGGCCAACGTCCTGACTTTC
TRBV7-6	TRBJ2-1	NA	NA	CASSRVQGIYNEQFF	TGTGCCAGCAGCCGCGTACAGGGAATCTACAATGAGCAGTTCTTC
TRBV6-6	TRBJ2-7	NA	NA	CASRGQEGSYEQYF	TGTGCCAGCAGAGGACAGGAGGGCTCCTACGAGCAGTACTTC
TRBV6-5	TRBJ2-2	NA	NA	CASSYQNRGRAGELFF	TGTGCCAGCAGTTACCAGAACAGGGGGAGGGCCGGGGAGCTGTTTTTT
TRBV28	TRBJ1-6	TRBD1	NA	CASRPATGGVNSPLHF	TGTGCCAGCAGGCCCGCAACAGGGGGCGTCAATTCACCCCTCCACTTT
TRBV14	TRBJ2-3	TRBD2	NA	CASSQTVSGALRNTQYF	TGTGCCAGCAGCCAAACTGTGAGCGGGGCGCTCAGGAATACGCAGTATTTT
TRBV10-2	TRBJ2-2	TRBD1	NA	CASSNRDRSNTGELFF	TGCGCCAGCAGTAACCGGGACAGGTCAAACACCGGGGAGCTGTTTTTT
TRBV6-5	TRBJ1-1	TRBD1	NA	CASSPFDRANTEAFF	TGTGCCAGCAGTCCATTCGACAGGGCGAACACTGAAGCTTTCTTT
TRBV18	TRBJ2-6	NA	once	CASSQGTHLSSGANVLTF	TGTGCCAGCTCACAAGGGACACATCTTTCCTCTGGGGCCAACGTCCTGACTTTC
TRBV5-1	TRBJ2-1	NA	NA	CASSFGGTANNEQFF	TGCGCCAGCAGCTTCGGCGGGACAGCTAACAATGAGCAGTTCTTC
TRBV10-2	TRBJ1-5	TRBD1	NA	CASSDRGQGHQPQHF	TGCGCCAGCAGCGATCGTGGACAGGGCCATCAGCCCCAGCATTTT
TRBV6-6	TRBJ1-1	NA	NA	CASSSTTSGVEAFF	TGTGCCAGCAGTTCCACCACCTCGGGTGTCGAAGCTTTCTTT